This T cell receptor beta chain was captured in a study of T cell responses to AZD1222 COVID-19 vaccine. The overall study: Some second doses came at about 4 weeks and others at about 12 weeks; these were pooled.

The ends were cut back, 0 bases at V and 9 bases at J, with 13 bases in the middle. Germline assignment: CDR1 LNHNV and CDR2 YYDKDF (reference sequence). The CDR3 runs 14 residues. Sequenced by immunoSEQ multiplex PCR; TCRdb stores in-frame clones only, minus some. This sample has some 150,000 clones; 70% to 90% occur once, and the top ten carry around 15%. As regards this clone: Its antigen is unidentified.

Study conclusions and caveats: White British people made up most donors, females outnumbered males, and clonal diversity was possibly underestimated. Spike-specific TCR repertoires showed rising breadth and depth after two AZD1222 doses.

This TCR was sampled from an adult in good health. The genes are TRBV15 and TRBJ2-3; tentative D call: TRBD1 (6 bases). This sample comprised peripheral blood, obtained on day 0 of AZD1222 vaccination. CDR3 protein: CATSRDSTGTTQYF. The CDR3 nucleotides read TGTGCCACCAGCAGAGATAGTACAGGGACCACGCAGTATTTT.